Here is one TCR beta chain with its context. The target antigen is unknown. From germline, CDR1 is SGHRS and CDR2 YFSETQ. V gave up 0 bases and J gave up 2 bases; unmatched junction bases: 6. The CDR3 has 16 amino acids. Random hexamers were used to reverse transcribe the RNA input (about 0.45 to 1 ug). TCRdb redid the calling of the immunoSEQ multiplex PCR reads with MiXCR, one entry per CDR3 protein. Here the sample spans approximately 200,000 distinct CDR3 sequences, roughly nine tenths being singletons. This specimen comes from a study of CD8 T cells in Susac syndrome. TEMRA cells were FACS-enriched, unlike CD8+ and CD4+ T cells, which were negatively isolated. Study-level points and caveats: It was acknowledged in the study that its TCR sequencing and HLA analysis involved a relatively small number of individuals.

The sequenced material came from CD8+ T cells from PBMCs. The V gene is TRBV5-1, the J gene TRBJ2-3; 7 bases map to TRBD2. This sequence was found in a human donor with multiple sclerosis. The CDR3 DNA reads TGCGCCAGCAGCTTGGATCCTAGCGGTACCACAGATACGCAGTATTTT. This encodes CASSLDPSGTTDTQYF.